Below are 5 T cell receptor beta chains sequenced from a single sample in a study of cytomegalovirus exposure and HLA in healthy donors. A multiplex PCR was run with 60 Vbeta primers and 13 Jbeta primers. The data were produced by immunoSEQ multiplex PCR, yet TCRdb's version contains in-frame clones alone and is incomplete. The data contain 150,000 to 200,000 clones, roughly 84% of them singletons. The sample consisted of PBMCs. Source of these receptors: a boy aged 5 to 17 in good health and CMV-seronegative.

The V call is TRBV27, the J call TRBJ2-2; D remains ambiguous. V was clipped by 5 bases and J by 3 bases, with 22 bases between them. The length of the CDR3 is 18 residues. Germline V gene sequence: CDR1 MNHEY, CDR2 SMNVEV (reference sequence). The chain's CDR3 is CASSEMALGDVDTGELFF. The CDR3 bases are TGTGCCAGCAGTGAGATGGCTTTAGGAGATGTCGACACCGGGGAGCTGTTTTTT.

The chain employs TRBV28 and TRBJ1-5, with 11 nucleotides matching TRBD1. The V gene's germline CDR1 is MDHEN and CDR2 SYDVKM. The trim removed 5 bases at V and 7 bases at J, leaving 13 bases unmatched. This CDR3 region has 17 residues. Here the CDR3 reads CASSRAGTGGGWQPQHF. The CDR3, as DNA: TGTGCCAGCAGTCGAGCCGGGACAGGGGGTGGATGGCAGCCCCAGCATTTT.

V and J are TRBV7-8 and TRBJ2-7, with 9 bases matching TRBD2. Germline V gene data show CDR1 as SGHVS and CDR2 as FQNEAQ. The ends lost 9 bases at V and 0 bases at J; junction bases unmatched: 0. The CDR3 is made up of 12 amino acids. The CDR3 nucleotides are TGTGCCAGTAGCGGGAGCTCCTACGAGCAGTACTTC. Its translation: CASSGSSYEQYF.

The chain uses TRBV27 and TRBJ2-7, with D unclear. The CDR3 is made up of 12 amino acids. Trimming left V 4 bases short and J 0 bases short, with 4 bases between. The germline V gene encodes CDR1 MNHEY and CDR2 SMNVEV (reference sequence). The CDR3 nucleotides are TGTGCCAGCAGTTCCTTCTCCTACGAGCAGTACTTC. This encodes CASSSFSYEQYF.

This clone was seen once. This chain uses TRBV7-2 with TRBJ2-3; 8 bases line up with TRBD1. This CDR3 contains 15 residues. After removal of 3 bases from V and 6 bases from J, the junction contained 8 bases not matched to a gene. Germline assignment: CDR1 SGHTA and CDR2 FQGNSA. CDR3 loop: CASSLGQGAADTQYF. CDR3 coding DNA: TGTGCCAGCAGCTTGGGCCAGGGGGCAGCGGATACGCAGTATTTT. Drawing the rest from reference TRBV7-2 and TRBJ2-3, the complete variable domain is GAGVSQSPSNKVTEKGKDVELRCDPISGHTALYWYRQSLGQGLEFLIYFQGNSAPDKSGLPSDRFSAERTGGSVSTLTIQRTQQEDSAVYLCASSLGQGAADTQYFGPGTRLTVL.